A selection of T cell receptor beta chains follows, all from one sample in a study of technical replicates of blood from a handful of donors. This table comes from immunoSEQ multiplex PCR, and its TCRdb copy is limited to in-frame clones, with some not included. The repertoire holds approximately 95,000 clones, with about 95% as singletons. The sequenced material came from T cells isolated from PBMCs. The receptors originated from a human donor in good health. The CDR3 runs from the conserved cysteine through the conserved F or W. The order of the fields is D gene, J gene, clone size, V gene, CDR3 protein, CDR3 DNA. D genes are given only for firm matches. Expanded clones are given a class, and other clones once, few, many or no size at all.

>.|TRBJ2-7|.|TRBV7-9
CASSLPNRVDEQYF
TGTGCCAGCAGCTTACCTAACAGGGTGGACGAGCAGTACTTC
>.|TRBJ2-7|.|TRBV13
CASSLTGRNPYEQYF
TGTGCCAGCAGCCTAACAGGGCGGAACCCCTACGAGCAGTACTTC
>TRBD2|TRBJ2-7|.|TRBV19
CASSRGGGYEQYF
TGTGCCAGTAGTCGCGGGGGGGGGTACGAGCAGTACTTC
>.|TRBJ2-7|.|TRBV18
CASSQYRAYEQYF
TGTGCCAGCTCCCAATACAGGGCCTACGAGCAGTACTTC
>.|TRBJ2-5|.|TRBV6-5
CASSYRRGREETQYF
TGTGCCAGCAGTTACAGGAGGGGGAGGGAAGAGACCCAGTACTTC
>.|TRBJ1-1|.|TRBV7-3
CASSLSGNTEAFF
TGTGCCAGCAGCCTTTCAGGGAACACTGAAGCTTTCTTT
>.|TRBJ2-1|.|TRBV6-6
CASSYSWGLEEQFF
TGTGCCAGCAGTTACTCATGGGGGCTAGAGGAGCAGTTCTTC
>.|TRBJ2-2|once|TRBV6-6
CASLKRQGGDTGELFF
TGTGCCAGCTTGAAAAGACAGGGAGGTGATACCGGGGAGCTGTTTTTT
>.|TRBJ1-1|.|TRBV19
CASSSGQNTEAFF
TGTGCCAGTAGTTCGGGACAGAACACTGAAGCTTTCTTT
>TRBD1|TRBJ1-1|.|TRBV27
CASSLQGGEAFF
TGTGCCAGCAGTTTACAGGGGGGTGAAGCTTTCTTT
>.|TRBJ1-2|.|TRBV25-1
CASSDGRHSGYTF
TGTGCCAGCAGTGACGGCCGACATTCTGGCTACACCTTC
>TRBD1|TRBJ1-4|.|TRBV10-3
CAISVNRDRNEKLFF
TGTGCCATCAGTGTCAACCGGGACAGGAATGAAAAACTGTTTTTT
>TRBD1|TRBJ1-3|.|TRBV7-8
CASSLPGTAGNTIYF
TGTGCCAGCAGCCTACCCGGGACAGCGGGAAACACCATATATTTT
>.|TRBJ1-5|.|TRBV5-6
CASSLPGEAQPQHF
TGTGCCAGCAGCCTACCCGGGGAGGCTCAGCCCCAGCATTTT
>.|TRBJ2-7|.|TRBV28
CATGNREEIEEQYF
TGTGCCACGGGGAACAGGGAAGAGATTGAGGAGCAGTACTTC
>TRBD1|TRBJ1-2|.|TRBV6-5
CASSYDRAFYGYTF
TGTGCCAGCAGTTACGACAGGGCCTTCTATGGCTACACCTTC
>.|TRBJ2-7|.|TRBV14
CASSQDWAGRGEQYF
TGTGCCAGCAGCCAAGACTGGGCGGGACGGGGCGAGCAGTACTTC
>.|TRBJ1-5|.|TRBV19
CASSIWAGGNQPQHF
TGTGCCAGTAGTATTTGGGCAGGGGGCAATCAGCCCCAGCATTTT
>.|TRBJ2-3|once|TRBV9
CASSVAGGLSTDTQYF
TGTGCCAGCAGCGTAGCGGGGGGCCTAAGCACAGATACGCAGTATTTT
>.|TRBJ1-2|.|TRBV18
CASSPPGFSLYGYTF
TGTGCCAGCTCACCTCCGGGATTCTCCCTTTATGGCTACACCTTC
>.|TRBJ2-3|.|TRBV5-1
CASSPNNPGIVTDTQYF
TGCGCCAGCAGCCCGAATAACCCAGGGATAGTGACAGATACGCAGTATTTT
>.|TRBJ2-1|.|TRBV27
CASTPGRANEQFF
TGTGCCAGCACCCCAGGCCGAGCCAATGAGCAGTTCTTC
>.|TRBJ1-4|.|TRBV11-2
CASSVGVWGLTNEKLFF
TGTGCCAGCAGCGTTGGGGTTTGGGGACTTACTAATGAAAAACTGTTTTTT
>.|TRBJ2-7|.|TRBV29-1
CSVEIGAYPYEQYF
TGCAGCGTTGAAATAGGGGCCTATCCCTACGAGCAGTACTTC
>TRBD1|TRBJ1-5|.|TRBV6-1
CASKSGTGGNQPQHF
TGTGCCAGCAAATCCGGGACAGGGGGCAATCAGCCCCAGCATTTT
>.|TRBJ2-7|.|TRBV7-2
CASSYKGGAFYEQYF
TGTGCCAGCAGCTACAAGGGGGGGGCGTTCTACGAGCAGTACTTC
>.|TRBJ1-4|.|TRBV7-9
CASSSSGTPDEKLFF
TGTGCCAGCAGCTCTTCCGGGACACCCGATGAAAAACTGTTTTTT
>TRBD2|TRBJ2-7|.|TRBV7-9
CASSSRGTSGRYAYEQYF
TGTGCCAGCAGCTCCAGGGGGACTAGCGGGAGGTATGCCTACGAGCAGTACTTC
>.|TRBJ2-1|.|TRBV4-3
CASSQDWHEQFF
TGCGCCAGCAGCCAAGACTGGCATGAGCAGTTCTTC
>.|TRBJ2-1|.|TRBV27
CASSAQGHNEQFF
TGTGCCAGCAGTGCGCAGGGGCACAATGAGCAGTTCTTC
>.|TRBJ2-1|.|TRBV28
CASSSPGRGFGNEQFF
TGTGCCAGCAGTTCCCCCGGGAGAGGGTTCGGCAATGAGCAGTTCTTC
>.|TRBJ1-1|once|TRBV5-8
CASSSVGVNTEAFF
TGTGCCAGCAGCTCTGTCGGGGTGAACACTGAAGCTTTCTTT
>.|TRBJ2-7|.|TRBV7-8
CASSFSIDEQYF
TGTGCCAGCAGCTTCAGTATTGACGAGCAGTACTTC
>.|TRBJ1-1|.|TRBV7-3
CASSLDTVNTEAFF
TGTGCCAGCAGCTTAGACACAGTCAACACTGAAGCTTTCTTT
>.|TRBJ1-5|.|TRBV5-5
CASSLGDGGLNQPQHF
TGTGCCAGCAGCTTGGGCGACGGGGGGCTAAATCAGCCCCAGCATTTT
>.|TRBJ2-2|.|TRBV19
CASIPGAGETGELFF
TGTGCCAGTATTCCTGGGGCAGGGGAGACCGGGGAGCTGTTTTTT
>.|TRBJ2-7|.|TRBV7-9
CASSPIYDEQYF
TGTGCCAGCAGCCCTATCTACGACGAGCAGTACTTC
>TRBD1|TRBJ2-7|.|TRBV16
CASSLQGNYEQYF
TGTGCCAGCAGCCTACAGGGGAACTACGAGCAGTACTTC
>TRBD2|TRBJ2-5|.|TRBV19
CASSKRAMGGETQYF
TGTGCCAGTAGTAAAAGGGCGATGGGGGGGGAGACCCAGTACTTC
>.|TRBJ2-3|.|TRBV9
CASSVGVSTDTRYF
TGTGCCAGCAGCGTAGGTGTGAGCACAGATACGCGGTATTTT
>TRBD2|TRBJ2-1|once|TRBV2
CARRLAGAYEQFF
TGTGCCAGACGACTAGCGGGAGCCTATGAGCAGTTCTTC
>.|TRBJ2-3|.|TRBV7-9
CASSLGAGFTDTQYF
TGTGCCAGCAGCTTAGGGGCAGGGTTCACAGATACGCAGTATTTT
>.|TRBJ2-1|.|TRBV29-1
CSVGRGSLPYNEQFF
TGCAGCGTTGGGAGGGGTAGCCTCCCCTACAATGAGCAGTTCTTC
>TRBD1|TRBJ1-3|.|TRBV19
CASSRDREFGNTIYF
TGTGCCAGTAGTAGAGACAGGGAATTCGGAAACACCATATATTTT
>TRBD1|TRBJ2-5|.|TRBV5-4
CASSRPTGQGPQETQYF
TGTGCCAGCAGCCGACCAACGGGACAGGGACCGCAAGAGACCCAGTACTTC
>.|TRBJ2-7|.|TRBV4-1
CASSQLRENYEQYF
TGCGCCAGCAGCCAATTGCGTGAAAACTACGAGCAGTACTTC
>TRBD1|TRBJ1-3|.|TRBV11-2
CASNKLQRQGSPGNTIYF
TGTGCCAGCAACAAACTTCAAAGACAGGGTAGCCCTGGAAACACCATATATTTT
>.|TRBJ1-5|.|TRBV7-9
CASSLSGDNQPQHF
TGTGCCAGCAGCTTATCAGGGGACAATCAGCCCCAGCATTTT
>.|TRBJ1-1|.|TRBV5-1
CASSLGHFTEAFF
TGCGCCAGCAGCTTGGGACACTTCACTGAAGCTTTCTTT
>.|TRBJ2-7|once|TRBV19
CASTAGPYEQYF
TGTGCCAGTACCGCAGGCCCCTACGAGCAGTACTTC
>.|TRBJ2-5|once|TRBV2
CATRRGAQETQYF
TGTGCCACCCGGAGAGGAGCACAAGAGACCCAGTACTTC
>TRBD2|TRBJ2-1|.|TRBV7-9
CASSLGAGEANEQFF
TGTGCCAGCAGCTTAGGAGCGGGAGAGGCGAATGAGCAGTTCTTC
>TRBD1|TRBJ1-2|.|TRBV19
CASSADREQYGYTF
TGTGCCAGTAGTGCCGACAGGGAACAGTATGGCTACACCTTC